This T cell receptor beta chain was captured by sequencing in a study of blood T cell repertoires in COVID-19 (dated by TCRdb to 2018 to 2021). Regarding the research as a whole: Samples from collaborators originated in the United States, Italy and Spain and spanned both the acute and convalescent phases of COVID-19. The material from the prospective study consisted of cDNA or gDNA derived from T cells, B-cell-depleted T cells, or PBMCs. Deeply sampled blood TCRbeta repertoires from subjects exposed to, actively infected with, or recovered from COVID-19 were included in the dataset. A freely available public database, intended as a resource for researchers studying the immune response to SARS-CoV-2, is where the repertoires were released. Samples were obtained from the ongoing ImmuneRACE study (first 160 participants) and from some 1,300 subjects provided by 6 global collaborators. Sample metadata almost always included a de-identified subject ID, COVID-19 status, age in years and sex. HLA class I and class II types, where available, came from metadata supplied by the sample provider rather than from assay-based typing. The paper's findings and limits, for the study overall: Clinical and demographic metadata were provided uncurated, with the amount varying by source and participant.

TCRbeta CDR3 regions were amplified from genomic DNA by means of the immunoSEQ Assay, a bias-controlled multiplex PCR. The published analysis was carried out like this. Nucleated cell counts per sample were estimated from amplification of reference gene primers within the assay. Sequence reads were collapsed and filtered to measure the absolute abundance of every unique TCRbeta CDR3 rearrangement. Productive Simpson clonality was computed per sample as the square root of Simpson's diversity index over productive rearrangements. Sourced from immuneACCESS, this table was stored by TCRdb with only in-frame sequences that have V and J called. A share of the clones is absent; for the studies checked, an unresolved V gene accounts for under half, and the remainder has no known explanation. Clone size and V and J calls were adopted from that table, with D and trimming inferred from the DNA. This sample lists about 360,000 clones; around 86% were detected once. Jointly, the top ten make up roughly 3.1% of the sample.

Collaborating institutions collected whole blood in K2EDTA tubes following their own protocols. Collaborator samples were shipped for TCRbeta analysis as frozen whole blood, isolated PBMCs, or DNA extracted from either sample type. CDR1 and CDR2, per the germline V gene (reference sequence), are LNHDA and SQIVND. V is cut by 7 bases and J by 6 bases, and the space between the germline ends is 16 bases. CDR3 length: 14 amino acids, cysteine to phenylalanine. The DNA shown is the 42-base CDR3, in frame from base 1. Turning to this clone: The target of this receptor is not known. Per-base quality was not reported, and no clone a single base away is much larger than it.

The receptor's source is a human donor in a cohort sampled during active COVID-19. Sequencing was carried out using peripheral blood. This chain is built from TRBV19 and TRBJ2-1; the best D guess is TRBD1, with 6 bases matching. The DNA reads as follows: TGTGCCAGTACAACAGGGAACCGGCTCAATGAGCAGTTCTTC. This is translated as CASTTGNRLNEQFF.